Sequencing of this T cell receptor (beta chain) was carried out in a study of STAT3 mutations in large granular lymphocyte leukemia. Across the whole study: Roughly 37% of treated T-LGLL patients showed hematologic response to immunosuppression.

Measured with immunoSEQ multiplex PCR; TCRdb has only the in-frame clones, and not every one. The sample carries roughly 46,000 clones, about 81% recorded once. As concerns this clone: The antigen remains unidentified.

Study findings and constraints: Treatment regimens differed across patients between samplings. In some patients, a small highly pathogenic clone possibly went undetected. At least one immunodominant TCR beta clonotype appeared in every T-cell large granular lymphocyte leukemia patient. Clonal expansion was inferred from samples taken at other timepoints.

The clonotype was recovered from a human donor with T large granular lymphocyte leukemia. Some clones in this sample may be carry-over from other donors' samples. Sequenced: PBMCs.

The CDR3 spells CASSLAKGGETQYF. CDR3 nucleotides: TGTGCCAGCAGCTTGGCGAAGGGGGGAGAGACCCAGTACTTC. The chain uses TRBV5-4 and TRBJ2-5, with D perhaps being TRBD1 or TRBD2 (6 bases each). Germline loops: CDR1 SGHNT, CDR2 YYREEE (reference sequence). The CDR3 spans 14 residues. The germline V and J ends were trimmed by 0 bases and 4 bases, with 10 bases remaining between them.